This T cell receptor beta chain was identified in a study of OX40 agonist ivuxolimab in advanced cancers. Remarks on this clone: Its antigen is not identified.

The repertoire was sequenced with immunoSEQ multiplex PCR; TCRdb's copy has only in-frame clones and lacks some. Found here are around 40,000 clones, roughly 80% of them singletons; the top ten hold over 20%. The germline CDR1 and CDR2 sequences are SGHTA and FQGTGA. With 0 bases removed from V and 1 base from J, the gap between germline ends came to 5 bases. CDR3 size: 14 residues. Study outcomes and limitations: Some patients who did not respond also had low normalized T-cell clonal expansion.

This chain uses TRBV7-3 with TRBJ2-3, with a weak D call TRBD1 (5 bases). The sequencing used CD4+ or CD8+ T cells sorted from blood, collected in a trial of the OX40 agonist ivuxolimab. The TCR sequence derives from an adult with an advanced solid tumor such as melanoma, head and neck, liver or kidney cancer. CDR3 in DNA: TGTGCCAGCAGCTTAACAGGGGGCACAGATACGCAGTATTTT. This encodes CASSLTGGTDTQYF.